The sequence of this TCR beta chain was determined in a study of graft-versus-host responses after intestinal transplantation. As for the study in general: Anti-thymocyte globulin induction, then tacrolimus and steroids for about three years, went to all recipients.

The V end lost 7 bases, the J end lost 3 bases, and 15 bases lay between the germline ends. This CDR3 has 15 residues. Germline CDR1 and CDR2: SNHLY and FYNNEI. Broader study findings: Graft-donor T cell macrochimerism in patients accompanied high graft-versus-host to host-versus-graft clonal ratios in allografts. The authors found GvH clones in recipient marrow, some appearing first in ileum or blood. Early post-transplant HvG declines were associated with peak circulating GvH clone levels.

A word on this clone: What it binds is unknown.

Assay: immunoSEQ multiplex PCR; the TCRdb copy retains only in-frame clones and omits some. Among roughly 43,000 clones listed, approximately 95% were seen once. This clonotype originated in a human patient who received an intestinal transplant, so some T cells may come from the graft donor. Here the sequenced sample was PBMCs, taken around 48 weeks after intestinal transplant. The rearrangement uses TRBV2 and TRBJ2-2; D remains unclear. As DNA, the CDR3 is TGTGCCAGCATATCACAAGGGATCGACACCGGGGAGCTGTTTTTT. Amino acids: CASISQGIDTGELFF.